The next 29 T cell receptor beta chains were all read from a single sample in a study of human T cells and chemical hapten exposure. TCRdb reprocessed the RACE reads via MiXCR and lists one record per CDR3 protein. The sample shows about 82,000 distinct CDR3 sequences, 10% to 15% of them seen only once. Sample time point: patch test 3, about 24 weeks after DPC sensitization. Sample treatment: therapeutic diphenylcyclopropenone sensitization with weekly scalp DPC. Sequencing used whole blood, obtained in connection with sensitization to the hapten diphenylcyclopropenone (DPC). These receptors were obtained from a woman aged 45-65 years with alopecia areata. Some clones in this sample may be carry-over from other donors' samples.

This clonotype has just a few counts. This rearrangement joins TRBV12-3 or TRBV12-4 to TRBJ1-1; TRBD1 matches 8 bases. J lost 4 bases, V lost 5 bases, and 6 bases had no gene match. The CDR3 has 14 amino acids. The CDR3 region is CASSRLDRGTEAFF. CDR3 nucleotide sequence: TGTGCCAGCAGTAGGTTAGACAGGGGCACTGAAGCTTTCTTT.

With respect to this clonotype: This clone may be a read error of a much larger clone one base away. The V gene is TRBV7-8, the J gene TRBJ2-2, with unresolved D. Germline-derived CDR1 and CDR2 are SGHVS and FQNEAQ. This CDR3 contains 14 residues. The DNA of the CDR3 is TGTGCCAGCAGCTTACTACGGATCACCGCGGAGCTGTTTTTT. This sequence encodes CASSLLRITAELFF.

This clonotype was counted many times. The rearrangement links TRBV18 to TRBJ1-3; no firm D call. V was clipped by 1 base and J by 0 bases, with 10 bases between them. Germline assignment: CDR1 KGHSH and CDR2 LQKENI. This CDR3 region has 16 residues. In nucleotides, the CDR3 is TGTGCCAGCTCACCACAACTCCCGGACTCTGGAAACACCATATATTTT. This codes for CASSPQLPDSGNTIYF. Combining the CDR3 with reference TRBV18 and TRBJ1-3 gives the whole variable domain NAGVMQNPRHLVRRRGQEARLRCSPMKGHSHVYWYRQLPEEGLKFMVYLQKENIIDESGMPKERFSAEFPKEGPSILRIQQVVRGDSAAYFCASSPQLPDSGNTIYFGEGSWLTVV.

In the case of this clonotype: A clone one base away is much larger, so this may be a read error. This chain uses TRBV6-2 or TRBV6-3 with TRBJ1-5; D is undetermined. Germline V gene data show CDR1 as MNHEY and CDR2 as SVGEGT. The CDR3 runs to 15 residues. As DNA, the CDR3 is TGTGCCAGCAGTTACTCGTGGCAGCCCAATCGGCCCCAGCATTTT. It encodes CASSYSWQPNRPQHF.

This clonotype was observed a single time. The V gene is TRBV7-9, the J gene TRBJ1-6, with TRBD1 matching 9 bases. The length of the CDR3 is 14 residues. V was pared by 5 bases and J by 7 bases, with 3 bases of the junction left unmatched. Germline CDR1 SEHNR, CDR2 FQNEAQ (reference sequence). The CDR3 sequence: CASSQDRGNSPLHF. The CDR3 DNA sequence: TGTGCCAGCAGCCAGGACAGGGGAAATTCACCCCTCCACTTT.

This clonotype has just a few counts. The chain carries TRBV7-9 and TRBJ2-1; 9 positions match TRBD2. The CDR3 is made up of 15 amino acids. Trimming cost V 3 bases and J 9 bases; bases outside gene matches: 9. Germline lookup yields CDR1 SEHNR and CDR2 FQNEAQ (reference sequence). The CDR3 DNA reads as TGTGCCAGCAGCTTCTTCGCGGGAGGGCCGGTTGAGCAGTTCTTC. Its protein product is CASSFFAGGPVEQFF.

The rearrangement links TRBV20-1 to TRBJ1-6; no clear D. Per germline, CDR1 DFQATT and CDR2 SNEGSKA (reference sequence). Trimming cost V 0 bases and J 13 bases, with 16 bases left between them. The CDR3 is 14 residues long. The CDR3, as DNA: TGCAGTGCTAGAGATGTGGAGCCAGCCCGTCCCCTCCACTTT. Protein: CSARDVEPARPLHF.

V gene TRBV20-1 combines with J gene TRBJ2-7; D ambiguous. V was cut by 1 base and J by 3 bases, with 7 bases left in between. This CDR3 contains 12 residues. CDR1 and CDR2 from the germline V gene are DFQATT and SNEGSKA (reference sequence). DNA for the CDR3: TGCAGTGCTAGAGTCAACAGCTACGAGCAGTACTTC. As protein: CSARVNSYEQYF.

The V gene is TRBV5-8, the J gene TRBJ2-7, with 7 nucleotides matching TRBD2. Trimming at V came to 4 bases and at J to 6 bases, leaving 13 bases not matched to a gene. This CDR3 region has 15 residues. Germline assignment: CDR1 SGHTS and CDR2 YDEGEE. CDR3 sequence reads: CASSPVAGVGGEQYF. The CDR3 DNA sequence: TGTGCCAGCAGCCCCGTTGCGGGAGTGGGTGGCGAGCAGTACTTC.

This clonotype has at least ten counts. The chain uses TRBV29-1 and TRBJ2-3; 11 nucleotides agree with TRBD2. J was trimmed by 0 bases and V by 5 bases; bases with no gene match: 4. This CDR3 comprises 15 residues. Per germline, CDR1 SQVTM and CDR2 ANQGSEA. In nucleotides, the CDR3 is TGCAGCGTTACCCCTAGCGGGAGGAGCACAGATACGCAGTATTTT. This translates into CSVTPSGRSTDTQYF.

This clonotype was found a few times. The chain uses TRBV12-3 or TRBV12-4 and TRBJ1-1; 8 positions agree with TRBD1. The junction had 6 bases not matched to a gene; V was cut back by 5 bases and J by 1 base. The CDR3 loop spans 15 amino acids. CDR3 loop: CASSTTGVWNTEAFF. The CDR3 nucleotides read TGTGCCAGCAGTACGACAGGGGTATGGAACACTGAAGCTTTCTTT.

This chain joins TRBV7-9 and TRBJ2-6; D possibly uses TRBD1 or TRBD2 (5 bases each). There are 15 residues in the CDR3. Germline V gene lookup returns CDR1 SEHNR and CDR2 FQNEAQ (reference sequence). Deletions cut 8 bases from V and 2 bases from J, with 13 bases between. CDR3 loop: CASRPRGAGANVLTF. The CDR3, as DNA: TGTGCCAGCCGCCCACGGGGCGCTGGGGCCAACGTCCTGACTTTC.

The V gene is TRBV5-1, the J gene TRBJ2-1; no reliable D call. V was cut by 0 bases and J by 6 bases, with 10 bases left in between. Germline V gene lookup returns CDR1 SGHRS and CDR2 YFSETQ. CDR3 length: 14 residues. The CDR3 sequence: CASSLAGVRNEQFF. CDR3 DNA sequence: TGCGCCAGCAGCTTGGCCGGTGTCCGCAATGAGCAGTTCTTC. The full variable domain, with the rest looked up from reference TRBV5-1 and TRBJ2-1, is KAGVTQTPRYLIKTRGQQVTLSCSPISGHRSVSWYQQTPGQGLQFLFEYFSETQRNKGNFPGRFSGRQFSNSRSEMNVSTLELGDSALYLCASSLAGVRNEQFFGPGTRLTVL.

This clonotype turned up a few times. This rearrangement joins TRBV7-6 to TRBJ1-1; possibly TRBD1 for D (6 bases). V lost 2 bases to trimming and J lost 5 bases, with 15 bases between them. The germline V gene encodes CDR1 SGHVS and CDR2 FNYEAQ. CDR3 length equals 15 residues. CDR3 in DNA: TGTGCCAGCAGCTTATTTGGGGTCCAGGGGACTGAAGCTTTCTTT. It is translated as CASSLFGVQGTEAFF. Complete variable domain (other parts from reference TRBV7-6 and TRBJ1-1): GAGVSQSPRYKVTKRGQDVALRCDPISGHVSLYWYRQALGQGPEFLTYFNYEAQQDKSGLPNDRFSAERPEGSISTLTIQRTEQRDSAMYRCASSLFGVQGTEAFFGQGTRLTVV.

This clonotype was counted at least ten times. This chain uses TRBV7-9 with TRBJ2-7; a weak D match, TRBD1 (6 bases). Trimming left V 7 bases short and J 0 bases short, with 10 bases between. This CDR3 comprises 13 residues. In germline, CDR1 is SEHNR, CDR2 FQNEAQ (reference sequence). Here the CDR3 reads CASNGDTSYEQYF. The CDR3 DNA reads as TGTGCCAGCAACGGGGACACCTCCTACGAGCAGTACTTC.

Ten or more counts support this clonotype. The chain employs TRBV4-1 and TRBJ1-5; D is ambiguous. Germline values: CDR1 MGHRA, CDR2 YSYEKL. V lost 3 bases, J lost 4 bases, and 13 bases lay in between. The CDR3 extends over 15 amino acids. CDR3 amino acids: CASSQGLWGNQPQHF. CDR3 in DNA: TGCGCCAGCAGCCAGGGTCTTTGGGGTAATCAGCCCCAGCATTTT.

This clonotype was counted many times. This sequence joins TRBV11-2 and TRBJ2-2; D is uncertain. The germline CDR1 and CDR2 sequences are SGHAT and FQNNGV. Trimming pared 4 bases from V and 6 bases from J, leaving 12 bases between. This CDR3 has 14 residues. CDR3 nucleotide sequence: TGTGCCAGCAGCTCCTTAGTTTTTCCCGGGGAGCTGTTTTTT. Encoded protein: CASSSLVFPGELFF.

This clonotype was seen a handful of times. J is TRBJ1-5 and V is TRBV30, with TRBD1 matching 8 bases. J gave up 6 bases and V 0 bases, and 1 base lay outside the gene matches. Per the germline V gene, CDR1 is GTSNPN and CDR2 is SVGIG (reference sequence). CDR3 size: 13 residues. The CDR3, as DNA: TGTGCCTGGAGTGTACAGGGGGGTCAGCCCCAGCATTTT. Translation gives CAWSVQGGQPQHF.

This clonotype was seen at least ten times. The chain couples TRBV29-1 to TRBJ2-7, with a possible D match to TRBD2 (5 bases). The CDR3 runs to 11 residues. The germline V gene encodes CDR1 SQVTM and CDR2 ANQGSEA. Trimming removed 7 bases at V and 3 bases at J, with 10 bases between. The CDR3 sequence: CSAGVGYEQYF. The CDR3 DNA reads TGCAGCGCCGGGGTAGGCTACGAGCAGTACTTC.

Note on this clonotype: Germline and junction disagree at one end, which may indicate a read error. The chain couples TRBV6-1 to TRBJ1-1, with 9 bases lining up with TRBD1. Per the germline V gene, CDR1 is MNHNS and CDR2 is SASEGT. This CDR3 has 14 amino acids. The DNA of the CDR3 is TGTACCAGCAGGCGGGACAGGGAAGTTTTCGGAGCTTTCTTT. Translated: CTSRRDREVFGAFF.

The chain is built from TRBV18 and TRBJ1-1; D remains ambiguous. The CDR3 is made up of 13 amino acids. Trimming removed 4 bases at V and 1 base at J, with 7 bases between. The germline CDR1 and CDR2 sequences are KGHSH and LQKENI. The CDR3 nucleotides read TGTGCCAGCTCACAGCCCCAGAACACTGAAGCTTTCTTT. This gives the protein CASSQPQNTEAFF.

This clonotype was found many times. CDR3 nucleotide sequence: TGCAGTGCTGCCCCTCCCGGGACTAGCGGCACAGATACGCAGTATTTT. The encoded protein is CSAAPPGTSGTDTQYF. The gene calls are TRBV20-1 and TRBJ2-3, with 10 bases matching TRBD2. Germline CDR1 DFQATT, CDR2 SNEGSKA (reference sequence). The junction had 9 bases not matched to a gene; V was cut back by 5 bases and J by 1 base. This CDR3 comprises 16 residues.

The genes are TRBV15 and TRBJ2-2; 7 positions agree with TRBD1. Germline CDR1 reads LNHNV; CDR2 reads YYDKDF (reference sequence). J gave up 2 bases and V 11 bases, and 11 bases lay outside the gene matches. The CDR3 length is 15 residues. The CDR3 here is CAAQPGTANTGELFF. The CDR3 DNA reads TGTGCCGCCCAGCCCGGGACAGCAAACACCGGGGAGCTGTTTTTT.

This clonotype was counted between two and nine times. The chain joins TRBV9 to TRBJ1-1, with D possibly matching TRBD1 (5 bases). The CDR3 sequence is 14 residues long. V was trimmed by 3 bases and J by 0 bases, leaving 9 bases between them. CDR1 is SGDLS, CDR2 YYNGEE, per germline. The CDR3 region is CASSADTMNTEAFF. The DNA of the CDR3 is TGTGCCAGCAGCGCGGACACCATGAACACTGAAGCTTTCTTT. The variable domain in full, with the rest retrieved from reference TRBV9 and TRBJ1-1, is DSGVTQTPKHLITATGQRVTLRCSPRSGDLSVYWYQQSLDQGLQFLIQYYNGEERAKGNILERFSAQQFPDLHSELNLSSLELGDSALYFCASSADTMNTEAFFGQGTRLTVV.

The chain links TRBV2 to TRBJ1-1; D remains unclear. Trimming stripped 10 bases from V and 6 bases from J, with 12 bases between. This CDR3 comprises 11 residues. CDR1 and CDR2 from the germline V gene are SNHLY and FYNNEI. This chain's CDR3 is CATFSGAEAFF. The CDR3 nucleotides are TGTGCCACCTTCTCTGGGGCTGAAGCTTTCTTT.

This clonotype was observed a single time. The chain is built from TRBV4-2 and TRBJ2-5, with D possibly matching TRBD1 (7 bases). V dropped 6 bases and J dropped 1 base, with 15 bases sitting between them. CDR3 length: 15 residues. Germline CDR1 is LGHNA and CDR2 is YNFKEQ. CDR3 amino acids: CASSRQGGGQETQYF. The CDR3 bases are TGTGCCAGCAGTCGGCAGGGGGGCGGCCAAGAGACCCAGTACTTC.

The chain joins TRBV7-2 to TRBJ1-6; D remains unclear. CDR3 length: 13 residues. V lost 2 bases and J lost 9, with 8 bases in between. CDR1 is SGHTA, CDR2 FQGNSA, per germline. Here the CDR3 DNA reads TGTGCCAGCAGCTTATTGGGAAGTTCACCCCTCCACTTT. Protein: CASSLLGSSPLHF.

V usage is TRBV5-4 and J usage is TRBJ1-1, with TRBD1 matching 8 bases. This CDR3 comprises 14 residues. Germline CDR1 SGHNT, CDR2 YYREEE (reference sequence). The V gene end was trimmed by 5 bases and the J gene end by 4 bases; junction bases not matched to a gene: 7. CDR3 amino acids: CASRQGAQGTEAFF. DNA of the CDR3: TGTGCCAGCAGGCAGGGGGCGCAGGGCACTGAAGCTTTCTTT.

The gene calls are TRBV12-5 and TRBJ1-1, with no clear D. The V end lost 0 bases, the J end lost 3 bases, and 8 bases lay between the germline ends. Germline V gene sequence: CDR1 LGHNT, CDR2 FRNRAP. This CDR3 has 14 residues. CDR3 DNA: TGTGCTAGTGGTTTGGTGGCCAGCTACACTGAAGCTTTCTTT. Its protein product is CASGLVASYTEAFF. Looking up the rest from reference TRBV12-5 and TRBJ1-1 gives the full variable domain: DARVTQTPRHKVTEMGQEVTMRCQPILGHNTVFWYRQTMMQGLELLAYFRNRAPLDDSGMPKDRFSAEMPDATLATLKIQPSEPRDSAVYFCASGLVASYTEAFFGQGTRLTVV.